The TCR beta chain described here comes from a study of blood T cell repertoires in COVID-19. Overall study: Italy, Spain and the United States were the sources of the convalescent and acute COVID-19 samples.

In the study's own analysis: Researchers report that nucleated cell counts were estimated from reference gene primer amplification. Sequencing was performed with immunoSEQ multiplex PCR; in TCRdb, only in-frame clones are kept and a portion is missing. V, J and clone size derive from that table, while D and trimming were established from the DNA sequence. Of roughly 87,000 clones in the sample, approximately 86% are singletons; the top ten hold around 2.9%. With 1 base removed from V and 0 bases from J, the gap between germline ends came to 6 bases. Germline V CDR1 and CDR2: KGHSH, LQKENI. The CDR3 is made up of 15 amino acids.

The J gene is TRBJ2-2, the V gene TRBV18; D unresolved. This clonotype was obtained from an elderly woman with COVID-19, enrolled during active disease. The sample consisted of peripheral blood. The CDR3, as DNA: TGTGCCAGCTCACCACAACAGTCGAACACCGGGGAGCTGTTTTTT. It specifies CASSPQQSNTGELFF.